This entry lists 30 T cell receptor beta chains sequenced from one sample in a study of shared clonotypes between healthy human individuals. The method was immunoSEQ multiplex PCR; TCRdb's version includes in-frame clones alone and lacks a portion of them. This sample has approximately 530,000 clones, with 90% to 97% found just once. Sequenced sample: naive CD4+ T cells sorted from blood. Documented subset: CD45RA+ positively selected. Source of these receptors: a woman in her 30s in good health.

The V gene is TRBV28, the J gene TRBJ2-5, with D possibly being TRBD1 or TRBD2 (6 bases each). The CDR3 contains 14 residues. Germline CDR1 and CDR2: MDHEN and SYDVKM. Trimming cost V 5 bases and J 4 bases, with 14 bases left between them. The CDR3 DNA reads TGTGCCAGCAGTGGGGGGCGAGGCGGAGAGACCCAGTACTTC. Translating it yields CASSGGRGGETQYF.

The chain uses TRBV5-4 and TRBJ1-2; D gene ambiguous. The CDR3 is made up of 15 amino acids. Trimming removed 0 bases from V and 4 bases from J, with 13 bases in between. Germline-derived CDR1 and CDR2 are SGHNT and YYREEE (reference sequence). As DNA, the CDR3 is TGTGCCAGCAGCTTGGTCGTAGGGTCTAGCTATGGCTACACCTTC. Protein product: CASSLVVGSSYGYTF.

The rearrangement uses TRBV28 and TRBJ1-5; perhaps TRBD1 as D (6 bases). CDR3 length: 14 amino acids. Germline CDR1 MDHEN, CDR2 SYDVKM. Trimming left V 4 bases short and J 7 bases short, with 14 bases between. The CDR3: CASSSQGGRQPQHF. The CDR3 DNA reads as TGTGCCAGCAGTTCACAGGGAGGTAGGCAGCCCCAGCATTTT.

The chain is built from TRBV10-1 and TRBJ1-2; 8 nucleotides agree with TRBD1. CDR1 is WNHNN, CDR2 SYGVQD, per germline (reference sequence). The CDR3 runs 13 residues. Trimming cost V 3 bases and J 6 bases; bases outside gene matches: 3. The CDR3 nucleotides read TGCGCCAGCAGTGATACAGGGGGGAATGGCTACACCTTC. Translated, it gives CASSDTGGNGYTF.

V usage is TRBV27 and J usage is TRBJ2-5; 11 positions agree with TRBD2. V shed 10 bases and J 4 bases; nucleotides not matched to a gene: 8. Per germline, CDR1 MNHEY and CDR2 SMNVEV (reference sequence). CDR3 size: 14 residues. The CDR3 here is CATGASGRRETQYF. CDR3 DNA: TGTGCCACGGGGGCTAGCGGGAGGAGAGAGACCCAGTACTTC.

This chain connects TRBV30 to TRBJ2-7; D is undetermined. There are 14 residues in the CDR3. V was pared by 4 bases and J by 6 bases, with 19 bases between. Germline CDR1 reads GTSNPN; CDR2 reads SVGIG (reference sequence). The CDR3 region has the DNA TGTGCCTGGACCCCGTTCACCTCTGCGAGCGAGCAGTACTTC. It is translated as CAWTPFTSASEQYF.

V and J are TRBV15 and TRBJ1-4; D remains ambiguous. CDR1 is LNHNV, CDR2 YYDKDF, per germline (reference sequence). The V gene lost 0 bases and the J gene lost 4 bases, with 12 bases spanning the gap. The CDR3 sequence is 16 residues long. CDR3 region: CATSREVAKDNEKLFF. DNA for the CDR3: TGTGCCACCAGCAGAGAGGTGGCAAAAGATAATGAAAAACTGTTTTTT.

This clone was observed a single time. The chain joins TRBV6-6 to TRBJ1-1; no clear D gene. This CDR3 is 15 amino acids long. Germline loops: CDR1 MNHNY, CDR2 SVGAGI (reference sequence). Trimming shortened V by 0 bases and J by 3 bases, and 11 bases separated the two germline ends. The CDR3 DNA follows: TGTGCCAGCAGTTACTCGAGGGTCGGGGACACTGAAGCTTTCTTT. Translated, it gives CASSYSRVGDTEAFF.

Remarks on this clone: The same CDR3 also results from other DNA sequences found in this sample. The chain has TRBV5-1 and TRBJ2-5; D perhaps matches TRBD1 (6 bases). Trimming took off 0 bases at V and 5 bases at J, with 11 bases between the two ends. CDR3 length: 14 residues. Germline CDR1 reads SGHRS; CDR2 reads YFSETQ. The CDR3 DNA is TGCGCCAGCAGCTTGGGCAGGGGCCGGGAGACCCAGTACTTC. Translation gives CASSLGRGRETQYF.

CDR3 sequence (DNA): TGTGCCAGCAGCCCCCCCTTTGGTGGCGGGGGCAATCAGCCCCAGCATTTT. Its protein is CASSPPFGGGGNQPQHF. The rearrangement links TRBV28 to TRBJ1-5; D is uncertain. The germline V gene encodes CDR1 MDHEN and CDR2 SYDVKM. This CDR3 has 17 residues. Trimming shortened V by 6 bases and J by 2 bases, and 20 bases separated the two germline ends.

The chain carries TRBV11-3 and TRBJ2-4, with TRBD2 as a possible D gene (6 bases). The CDR3 sequence is 14 residues long. The V end was cut by 5 bases, the J end by 9 bases, with 17 bases between. CDR1 is SGHNT and CDR2 is YENEEA in the germline V gene. The CDR3 sequence: CASSQTRISVIQYF. CDR3 DNA sequence: TGTGCCAGCAGCCAGACTAGAATCAGCGTCATTCAGTACTTC.

In DNA form, the CDR3 reads TGTGCCAGCAAACAGGGAGGTTGGACAGATACGCAGTATTTT. Protein sequence: CASKQGGWTDTQYF. The rearrangement uses TRBV28 and TRBJ2-3; D possibly matches TRBD1 or TRBD2 (6 bases each). This CDR3 has 14 amino acids. From germline, CDR1 is MDHEN and CDR2 SYDVKM. The V end was cut by 7 bases, the J end by 3 bases, with 14 bases between.

The chain carries TRBV7-2 and TRBJ2-7, with D hard to call. The CDR3 runs to 14 residues. CDR1 SGHTA and CDR2 FQGNSA come from the germline V gene. Trimming removed 4 bases at V and 3 bases at J, with 13 bases between. This chain's CDR3 is CASSSQPGRYEQYF. The CDR3 coding sequence is TGTGCCAGCAGCTCCCAGCCGGGCCGCTACGAGCAGTACTTC.

The V call is TRBV30, the J call TRBJ2-7; unclear D gene. Germline-derived CDR1 and CDR2 are GTSNPN and SVGIG (reference sequence). CDR3 size: 15 residues. Trimming shortened V by 0 bases and J by 3 bases, and 15 bases separated the two germline ends. The DNA for the CDR3 is TGTGCCTGGAGTGTACTGGTAGGATCTCACTACGAGCAGTACTTC. Its translation is CAWSVLVGSHYEQYF.

As for this clone: A read error may produce the germline difference seen at one junction end. The genes are TRBV10-2 and TRBJ2-7, with D perhaps matching TRBD2 (5 bases). This CDR3 comprises 13 residues. Germline loops: CDR1 WSHSY, CDR2 SAAADI. CDR3 sequence: CAISAGPPYEQYF. CDR3 bases: TGCGCCATCAGTGCGGGCCCTCCCTACGAGCAGTACTTC.

This rearrangement joins TRBV5-1 to TRBJ2-5, with D perhaps TRBD1 (6 bases). The DNA end favors TRBJ2-7, so the J call may be wrong. The CDR3 extends over 12 amino acids. Germline V gives CDR1 SGHRS, CDR2 YFSETQ. CDR3 region: CASSSGTPEQYF. The CDR3 nucleotides are TGCGCCAGCAGCTCCGGGACACCCGAGCAGTACTTC.

Only one count was recorded for this clone. The CDR3, as DNA: TGTGCCAGCAGTTACTCTTACAGGGATACTGGCTACACCTTC. This translates into CASSYSYRDTGYTF. The chain joins TRBV6-5 to TRBJ1-2, with D possibly matching TRBD1 (6 bases). CDR3 length: 14 amino acids. Trimming removed 0 bases from V and 7 bases from J, with 12 bases in between. CDR1 is MNHEY and CDR2 is SVGAGI in the germline V gene.

The CDR3 nucleotides are TGCGCCAGCAGTGAGGTCCTCCAAGAGACCCAGTACTTC. It specifies CASSEVLQETQYF. The V and J genes are TRBV10-2 and TRBJ2-5; D call uncertain. CDR1 and CDR2 from the germline V gene are WSHSY and SAAADI. V lost 2 bases to trimming and J lost 1 base, with 5 bases between them. The CDR3 sequence is 13 residues long.

The rearrangement uses TRBV28 and TRBJ2-7; no reliable D call. CDR3 length equals 14 residues. Germline CDR1 reads MDHEN; CDR2 reads SYDVKM. Trimming took off 7 bases at V and 3 bases at J, with 16 bases between the two ends. CDR3 in DNA: TGTGCCAGCAACACCGACCAACTCGGCTACGAGCAGTACTTC. It is translated as CASNTDQLGYEQYF.

This sequence joins TRBV4-1 and TRBJ2-1, with 7 nucleotides matching TRBD2. Germline CDR1 reads MGHRA; CDR2 reads YSYEKL. V shed 4 bases, J shed 1 base, and the junction held 10 bases outside the gene matches. This CDR3 is 17 amino acids long. CDR3 sequence (DNA): TGCGCCAGCAGCCCGCGGACTGGACTAGGATCCTACAATGAGCAGTTCTTC. Amino acid sequence: CASSPRTGLGSYNEQFF.

The chain carries TRBV28 and TRBJ2-1, with D possibly being TRBD1 (6 bases). The CDR3 length is 15 residues. Germline values: CDR1 MDHEN, CDR2 SYDVKM. Trimming stripped 5 bases from V and 9 bases from J, with 20 bases between. CDR3: CASSPNRALGSEQFF. In DNA, the CDR3 is TGTGCCAGCAGTCCCAACAGGGCCCTGGGCTCTGAGCAGTTCTTC.

This rearrangement joins TRBV11-2 to TRBJ2-1; TRBD2 matches at 10 bases. CDR1 SGHAT and CDR2 FQNNGV come from the germline V gene. V gave up 5 bases and J gave up 4 bases; unmatched junction bases: 5. The CDR3 spans 15 residues. The CDR3 nucleotides are TGTGCCAGCAGCGAAAGCGGGAGGGGTTACAATGAGCAGTTCTTC. Its protein is CASSESGRGYNEQFF.

This clone has a single count. The chain carries TRBV23-1 and TRBJ1-5; a possible D gene is TRBD1 (6 bases). TRBV23-1 is recorded as an ORF, its role being uncertain. Trimming took off 10 bases at V and 7 bases at J, with 20 bases between the two ends. The CDR3 loop spans 14 amino acids. CDR3 sequence (DNA): TGCGCCATCAGGACAGCGGGAAGTTTGCAGCCCCAGCATTTT. The encoded protein is CAIRTAGSLQPQHF.

The chain links TRBV4-1 to TRBJ1-1; D gene ambiguous. The CDR3 consists of 14 residues. Germline V gene lookup returns CDR1 MGHRA and CDR2 YSYEKL. Trimming took 5 bases from V and 4 from J, leaving 14 bases between them. The CDR3 loop reads CASSWAGRSTEAFF. CDR3 DNA sequence: TGCGCCAGCAGCTGGGCCGGGCGGAGCACTGAAGCTTTCTTT.

The CDR3 sequence: CASNFFGGTEAFF. CDR3 bases: TGTGCCAGCAACTTTTTCGGGGGCACTGAAGCTTTCTTT. The chain has TRBV5-5 and TRBJ1-1; a possible D gene is TRBD1 (5 bases). The length of the CDR3 is 13 residues. Trimming took 6 bases from V and 4 from J, leaving 13 bases between them. Germline loops: CDR1 SGHKS, CDR2 YYEKEE (reference sequence).

J is TRBJ1-4 and V is TRBV6-1, with 9 bases aligning to TRBD1. The CDR3 runs to 14 residues. V lost 7 bases, J lost 7 bases, and 7 bases stayed unmatched. Germline V gene data show CDR1 as MNHNS and CDR2 as SASEGT. The CDR3 DNA reads TGTGCCAGCACCCCTACAGGGGGCGGTGAAAAACTGTTTTTT. Encoded protein: CASTPTGGGEKLFF.

The chain couples TRBV7-6 to TRBJ1-2; D is ambiguous. The CDR3 contains 19 residues. Trimming shortened V by 4 bases and J by 0 bases, and 24 bases separated the two germline ends. CDR1 SGHVS and CDR2 FNYEAQ come from the germline V gene. Here the CDR3 DNA reads TGTGCCAGCAGCTCCGCGGGTCCCAGAATCCATCTTCCTAACTATGGCTACACCTTC. Protein: CASSSAGPRIHLPNYGYTF.

The V call is TRBV28, the J call TRBJ2-2; TRBD1 might be the D (5 bases). The CDR3 extends over 12 amino acids. V lost 8 bases to trimming and J lost 6 bases, with 10 bases between them. CDR1 and CDR2 from the germline V gene are MDHEN and SYDVKM. In DNA, the CDR3 is TGTGCCAGCGTACAGGTGGCCGGGGAGCTGTTTTTT. As protein: CASVQVAGELFF.

The chain joins TRBV7-9 to TRBJ1-1; D is undetermined. Germline-derived CDR1 and CDR2 are SEHNR and FQNEAQ (reference sequence). V lost 4 bases and J lost 0, with 6 bases in between. The CDR3 extends over 13 amino acids. The CDR3 DNA is TGTGCCAGCAGCTGGGCCGTGAACACTGAAGCTTTCTTT. It is translated as CASSWAVNTEAFF.

The sample holds one count of this clone. The chain links TRBV19 to TRBJ2-7; perhaps TRBD1 as D (6 bases). The CDR3 runs to 17 residues. Trimming removed 3 bases at V and 2 bases at J, with 20 bases between. CDR1 and CDR2 (germline): LNHDA, SQIVND (reference sequence). This CDR3 is CASSIGSGHYVTYEQYF. CDR3 coding DNA: TGTGCCAGTAGTATCGGATCGGGACACTACGTAACCTACGAGCAGTACTTC.